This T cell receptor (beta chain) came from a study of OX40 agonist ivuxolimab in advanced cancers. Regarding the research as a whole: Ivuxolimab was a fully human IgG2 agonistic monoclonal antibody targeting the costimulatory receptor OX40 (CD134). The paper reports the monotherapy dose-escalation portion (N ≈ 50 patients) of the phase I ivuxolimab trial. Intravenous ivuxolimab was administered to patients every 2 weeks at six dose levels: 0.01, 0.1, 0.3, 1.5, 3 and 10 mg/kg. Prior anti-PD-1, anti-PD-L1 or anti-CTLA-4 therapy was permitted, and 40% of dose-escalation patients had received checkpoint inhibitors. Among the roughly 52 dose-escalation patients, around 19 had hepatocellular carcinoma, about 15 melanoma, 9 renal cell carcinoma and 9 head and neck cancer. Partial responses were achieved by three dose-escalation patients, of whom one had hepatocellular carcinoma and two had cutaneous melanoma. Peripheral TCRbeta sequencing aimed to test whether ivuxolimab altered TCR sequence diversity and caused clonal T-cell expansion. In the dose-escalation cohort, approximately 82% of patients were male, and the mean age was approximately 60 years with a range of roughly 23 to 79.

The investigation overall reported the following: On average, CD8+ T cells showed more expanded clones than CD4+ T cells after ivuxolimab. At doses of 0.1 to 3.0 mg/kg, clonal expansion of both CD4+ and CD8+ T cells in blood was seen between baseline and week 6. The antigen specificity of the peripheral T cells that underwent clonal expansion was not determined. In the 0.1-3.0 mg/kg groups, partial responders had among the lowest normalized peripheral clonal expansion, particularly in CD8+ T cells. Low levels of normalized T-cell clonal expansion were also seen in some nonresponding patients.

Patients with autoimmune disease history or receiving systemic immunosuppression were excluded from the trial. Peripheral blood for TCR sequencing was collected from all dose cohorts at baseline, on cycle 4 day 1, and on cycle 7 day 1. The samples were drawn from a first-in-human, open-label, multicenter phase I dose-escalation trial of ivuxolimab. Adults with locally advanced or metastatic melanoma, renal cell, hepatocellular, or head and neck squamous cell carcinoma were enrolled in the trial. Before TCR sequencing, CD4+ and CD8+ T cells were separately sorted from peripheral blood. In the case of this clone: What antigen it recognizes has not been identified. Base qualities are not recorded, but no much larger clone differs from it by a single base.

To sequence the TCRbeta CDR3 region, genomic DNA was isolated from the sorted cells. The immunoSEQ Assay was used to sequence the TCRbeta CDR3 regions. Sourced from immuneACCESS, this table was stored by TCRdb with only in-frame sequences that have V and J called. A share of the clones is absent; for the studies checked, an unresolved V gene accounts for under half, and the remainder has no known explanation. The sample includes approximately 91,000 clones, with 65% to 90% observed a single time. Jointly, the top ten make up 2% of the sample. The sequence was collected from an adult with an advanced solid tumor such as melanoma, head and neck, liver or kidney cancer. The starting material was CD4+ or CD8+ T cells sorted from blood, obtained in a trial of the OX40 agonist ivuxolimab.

The nucleotide sequence reads as follows: TGTGCCAGCAAACCCACAGGGAATCTAGGGACCGGGGAGCTGTTTTTT. Its protein product is CASKPTGNLGTGELFF. The rearranged chain carries TRBV28 and TRBJ2-2; perhaps TRBD1 is the D gene, with 6 bases matching. Per the germline V gene, MDHEN is the CDR1 and SYDVKM is the CDR2. The V and J ends are trimmed by 7 bases and 5 bases, leaving 20 bases between them. The CDR3, cysteine through phenylalanine, is 16 amino acids long. Only the CDR3 DNA stays, 48 bases, in frame from base 1.